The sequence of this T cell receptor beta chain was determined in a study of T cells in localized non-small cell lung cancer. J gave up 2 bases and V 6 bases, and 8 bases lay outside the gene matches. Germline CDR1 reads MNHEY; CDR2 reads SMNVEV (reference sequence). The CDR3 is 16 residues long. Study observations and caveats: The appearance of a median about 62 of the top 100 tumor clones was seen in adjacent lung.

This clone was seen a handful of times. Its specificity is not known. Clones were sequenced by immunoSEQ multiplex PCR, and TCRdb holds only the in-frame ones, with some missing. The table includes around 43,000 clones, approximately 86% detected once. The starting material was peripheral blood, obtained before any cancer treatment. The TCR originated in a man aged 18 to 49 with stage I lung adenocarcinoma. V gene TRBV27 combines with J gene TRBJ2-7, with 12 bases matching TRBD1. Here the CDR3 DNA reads TGTGCCAGCAGACCCCCTGGGACAGGGGGCCCCTACGAGCAGTACTTC. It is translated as CASRPPGTGGPYEQYF.